The T cell receptor beta chain described here comes from a study of Graves' ophthalmopathy and Graves' hyperthyroidism. Losses at the gene ends were 11 bases for V and 3 bases for J; bases not matched to a gene: 3. Germline values: CDR1 KGHSH, CDR2 LQKENI. This CDR3 region has 12 residues. For repertoire sequencing, the TCR beta CDR3 regions were amplified from RNA transcripts. After a first-round RT-PCR with HTBI primers, a second-round multiplex PCR was run. One entry per CDR3 protein results from TCRdb running MiXCR on the multiplex PCR reads. The data show 350,000 to 450,000 distinct CDR3 sequences, around 16% seen once. This clonotype was detected a few times. Reliance was placed on clinical symptoms, serum thyroxine, TRAb, thyroid ultrasound and orbital computed tomography for diagnosis. A volume of 8 to 10 ml of fresh peripheral blood supplied the PBMCs.

The sample taken for sequencing was peripheral blood. This receptor was obtained from a woman between 18 and 29 years old with Graves' ophthalmopathy. This sequence joins TRBV18 and TRBJ2-2; the match to TRBD1 covers 7 bases. The CDR3 sequence: CAGQGDTGELFF. CDR3 bases: TGTGCCGGCCAGGGGGACACCGGGGAGCTGTTTTTT.